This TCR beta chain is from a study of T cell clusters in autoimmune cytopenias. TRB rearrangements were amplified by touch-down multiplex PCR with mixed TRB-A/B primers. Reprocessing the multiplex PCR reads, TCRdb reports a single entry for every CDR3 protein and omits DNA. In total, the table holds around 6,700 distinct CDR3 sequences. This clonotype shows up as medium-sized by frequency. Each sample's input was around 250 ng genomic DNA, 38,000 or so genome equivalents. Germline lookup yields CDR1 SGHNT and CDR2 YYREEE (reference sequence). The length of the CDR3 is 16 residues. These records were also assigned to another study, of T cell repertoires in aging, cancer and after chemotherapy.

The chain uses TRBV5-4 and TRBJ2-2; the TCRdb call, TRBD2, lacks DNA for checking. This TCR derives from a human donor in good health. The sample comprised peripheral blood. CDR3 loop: CASSIPTSGNTGELFF.